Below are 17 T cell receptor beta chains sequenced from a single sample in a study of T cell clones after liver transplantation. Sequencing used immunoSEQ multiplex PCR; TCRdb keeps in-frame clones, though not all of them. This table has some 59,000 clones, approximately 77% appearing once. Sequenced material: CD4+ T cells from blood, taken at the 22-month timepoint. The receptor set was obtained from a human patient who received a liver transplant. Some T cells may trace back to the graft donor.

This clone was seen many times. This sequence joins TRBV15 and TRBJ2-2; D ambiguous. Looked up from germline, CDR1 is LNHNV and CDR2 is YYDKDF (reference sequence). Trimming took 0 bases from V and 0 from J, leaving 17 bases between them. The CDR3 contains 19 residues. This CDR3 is CATSRDSPLSSTNTGELFF. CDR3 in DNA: TGTGCCACCAGCAGAGATAGCCCGTTGAGCTCTACGAACACCGGGGAGCTGTTTTTT.

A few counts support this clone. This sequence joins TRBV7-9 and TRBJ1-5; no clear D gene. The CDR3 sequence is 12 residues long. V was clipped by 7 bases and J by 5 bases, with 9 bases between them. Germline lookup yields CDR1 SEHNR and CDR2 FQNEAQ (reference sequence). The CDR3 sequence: CASTREDQPQHF. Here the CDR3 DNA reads TGTGCCAGCACCCGAGAGGATCAGCCCCAGCATTTT.

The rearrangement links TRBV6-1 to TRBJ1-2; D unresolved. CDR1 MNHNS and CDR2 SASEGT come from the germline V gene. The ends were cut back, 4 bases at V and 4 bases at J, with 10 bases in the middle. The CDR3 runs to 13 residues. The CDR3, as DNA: TGTGCCAGCAGTGTAAAAGATGGCTATGGCTACACCTTC. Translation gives CASSVKDGYGYTF.

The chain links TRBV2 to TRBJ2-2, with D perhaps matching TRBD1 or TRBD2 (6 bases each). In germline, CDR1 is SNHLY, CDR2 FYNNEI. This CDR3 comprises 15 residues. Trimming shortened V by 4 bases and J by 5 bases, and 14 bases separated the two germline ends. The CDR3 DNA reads TGTGCCAGCAGTGTGAGCAGGGGAGGAACCGGGGAGCTGTTTTTT. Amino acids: CASSVSRGGTGELFF. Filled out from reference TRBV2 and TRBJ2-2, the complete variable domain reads EPEVTQTPSHQVTQMGQEVILRCVPISNHLYFYWYRQILGQKVEFLVSFYNNEISEKSEIFDDQFSVERPDGSNFTLKIRSTKLEDSAMYFCASSVSRGGTGELFFGEGSRLTVL.

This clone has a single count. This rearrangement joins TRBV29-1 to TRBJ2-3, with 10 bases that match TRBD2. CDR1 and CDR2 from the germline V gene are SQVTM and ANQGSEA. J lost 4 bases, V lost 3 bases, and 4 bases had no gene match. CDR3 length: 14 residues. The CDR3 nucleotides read TGCAGCGTTGAGGCTAGCGGGGGATCAGATACGCAGTATTTT. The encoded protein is CSVEASGGSDTQYF.

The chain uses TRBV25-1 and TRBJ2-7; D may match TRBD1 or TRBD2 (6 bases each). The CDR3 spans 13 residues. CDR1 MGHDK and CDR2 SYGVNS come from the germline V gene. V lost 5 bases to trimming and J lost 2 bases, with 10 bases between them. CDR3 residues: CASSQGGTYEQYF. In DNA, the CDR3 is TGTGCCAGCAGTCAAGGGGGGACCTACGAGCAGTACTTC.

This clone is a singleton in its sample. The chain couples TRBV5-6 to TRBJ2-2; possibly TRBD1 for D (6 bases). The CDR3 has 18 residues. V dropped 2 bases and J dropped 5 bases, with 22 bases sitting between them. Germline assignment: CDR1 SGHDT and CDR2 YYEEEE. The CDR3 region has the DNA TGTGCCAGCAGCTTTAACCCCAACAGGGTAGAAACTACCGGGGAGCTGTTTTTT. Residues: CASSFNPNRVETTGELFF.

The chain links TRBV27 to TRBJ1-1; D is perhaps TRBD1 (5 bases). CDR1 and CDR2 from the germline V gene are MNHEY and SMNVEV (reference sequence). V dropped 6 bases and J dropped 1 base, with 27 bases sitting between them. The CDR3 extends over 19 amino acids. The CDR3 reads CASSLRYSGTRRGNTEAFF. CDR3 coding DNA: TGTGCCAGCAGCCTACGATACAGCGGGACCCGGAGGGGGAACACTGAAGCTTTCTTT.

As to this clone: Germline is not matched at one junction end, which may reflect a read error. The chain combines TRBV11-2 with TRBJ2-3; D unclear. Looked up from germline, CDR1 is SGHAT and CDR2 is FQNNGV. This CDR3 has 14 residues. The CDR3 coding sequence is TGTGCCAGCAGTTTAGCTGGAGGCACAGATACGCAGTATTTT. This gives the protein CASSLAGGTDTQYF.

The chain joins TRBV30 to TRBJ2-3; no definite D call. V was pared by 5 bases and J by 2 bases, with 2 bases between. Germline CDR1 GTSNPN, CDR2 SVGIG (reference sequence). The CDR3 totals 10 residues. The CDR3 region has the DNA TGTGCCTGGTACACAGATACGCAGTATTTT. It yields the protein CAWYTDTQYF.

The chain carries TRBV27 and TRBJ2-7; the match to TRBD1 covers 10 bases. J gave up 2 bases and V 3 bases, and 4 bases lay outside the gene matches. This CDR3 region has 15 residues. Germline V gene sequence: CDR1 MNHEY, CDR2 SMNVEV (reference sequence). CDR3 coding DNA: TGTGCCAGCAGTTTCCTAGGACAGGGGGCCTACGAGCAGTACTTC. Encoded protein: CASSFLGQGAYEQYF.

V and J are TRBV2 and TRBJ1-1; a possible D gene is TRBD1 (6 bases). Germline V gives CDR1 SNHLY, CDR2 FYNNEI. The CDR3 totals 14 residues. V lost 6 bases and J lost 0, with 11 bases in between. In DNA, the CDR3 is TGTGCCAGCAGGGGGACAACTATGAACACTGAAGCTTTCTTT. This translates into CASRGTTMNTEAFF.

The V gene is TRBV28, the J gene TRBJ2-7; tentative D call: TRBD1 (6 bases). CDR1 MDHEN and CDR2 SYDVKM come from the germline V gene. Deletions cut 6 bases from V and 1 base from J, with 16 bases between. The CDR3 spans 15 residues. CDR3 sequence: CASRHFSQGSYEQYF. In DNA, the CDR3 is TGTGCCAGCAGACACTTCTCACAGGGATCCTACGAGCAGTACTTC.

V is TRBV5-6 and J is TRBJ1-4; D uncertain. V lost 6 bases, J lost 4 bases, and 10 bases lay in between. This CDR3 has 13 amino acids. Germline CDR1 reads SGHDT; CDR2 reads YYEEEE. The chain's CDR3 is CASTGSNNEKLFF. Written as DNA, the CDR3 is TGTGCCAGCACGGGGTCAAATAATGAAAAACTGTTTTTT.

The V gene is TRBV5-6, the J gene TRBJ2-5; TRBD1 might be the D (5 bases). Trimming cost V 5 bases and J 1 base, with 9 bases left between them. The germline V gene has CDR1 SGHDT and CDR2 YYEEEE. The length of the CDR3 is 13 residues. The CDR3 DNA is TGTGCCAGCAGACGCAGGGCCCAAGAGACCCAGTACTTC. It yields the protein CASRRRAQETQYF.

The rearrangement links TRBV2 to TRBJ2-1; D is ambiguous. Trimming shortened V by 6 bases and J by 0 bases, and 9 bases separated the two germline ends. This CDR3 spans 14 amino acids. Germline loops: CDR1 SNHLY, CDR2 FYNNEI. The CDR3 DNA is TGTGCCAGCAGGACGGCTACCTCCTACAATGAGCAGTTCTTC. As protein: CASRTATSYNEQFF.

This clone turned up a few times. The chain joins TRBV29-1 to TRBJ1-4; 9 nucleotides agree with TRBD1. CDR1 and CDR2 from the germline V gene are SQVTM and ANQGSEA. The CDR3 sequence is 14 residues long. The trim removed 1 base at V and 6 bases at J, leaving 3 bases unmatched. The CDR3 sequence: CSVEGTGDDEKLFF. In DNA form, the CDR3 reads TGCAGCGTTGAAGGGACAGGGGATGATGAAAAACTGTTTTTT.